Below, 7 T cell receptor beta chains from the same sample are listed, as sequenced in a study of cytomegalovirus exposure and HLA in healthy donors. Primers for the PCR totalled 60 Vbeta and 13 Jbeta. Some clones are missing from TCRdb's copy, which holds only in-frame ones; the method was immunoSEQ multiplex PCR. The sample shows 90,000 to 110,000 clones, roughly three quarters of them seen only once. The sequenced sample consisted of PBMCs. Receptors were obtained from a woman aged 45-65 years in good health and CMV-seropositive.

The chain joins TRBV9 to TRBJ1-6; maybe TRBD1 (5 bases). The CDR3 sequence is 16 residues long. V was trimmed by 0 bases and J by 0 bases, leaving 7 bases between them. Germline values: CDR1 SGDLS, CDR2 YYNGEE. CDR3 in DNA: TGTGCCAGCAGCGTAGAGGGGCTCTCCTATAATTCACCCCTCCACTTT. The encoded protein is CASSVEGLSYNSPLHF.

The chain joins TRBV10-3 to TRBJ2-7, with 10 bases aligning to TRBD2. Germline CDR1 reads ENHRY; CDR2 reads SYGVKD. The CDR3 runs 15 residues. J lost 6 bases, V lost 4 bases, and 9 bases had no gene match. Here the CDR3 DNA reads TGTGCCATCAGTGGTATTAGCGGGAGGTCCAGCGAGCAGTACTTC. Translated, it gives CAISGISGRSSEQYF.

The CDR3 protein is CASSFDTGTGGYNEQFF. For the CDR3, the DNA is TGTGCCAGCAGCTTCGACACCGGGACAGGGGGCTACAATGAGCAGTTCTTC. The chain joins TRBV13 to TRBJ2-1, with 11 nucleotides matching TRBD1. The CDR3 loop spans 17 amino acids. The J segment lost 3 bases and the V segment lost 3 bases, leaving 7 bases of the junction unmatched. Germline loops: CDR1 PRHDT, CDR2 FYEKMQ (reference sequence).

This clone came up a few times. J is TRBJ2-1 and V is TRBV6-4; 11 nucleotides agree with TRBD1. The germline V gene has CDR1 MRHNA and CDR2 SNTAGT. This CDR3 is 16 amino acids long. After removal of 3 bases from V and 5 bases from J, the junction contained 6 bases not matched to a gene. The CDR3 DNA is TGTGCCAGCAGTGAAACGGGACAGGGGGGCCACAATGAGCAGTTCTTC. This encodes CASSETGQGGHNEQFF.

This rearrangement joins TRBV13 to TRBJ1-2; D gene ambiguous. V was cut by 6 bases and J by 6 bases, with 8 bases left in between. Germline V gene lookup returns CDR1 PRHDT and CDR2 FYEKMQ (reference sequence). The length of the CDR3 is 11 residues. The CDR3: CASSLRNGYTF. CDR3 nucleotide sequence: TGTGCCAGCAGTCTGAGGAATGGCTACACCTTC.

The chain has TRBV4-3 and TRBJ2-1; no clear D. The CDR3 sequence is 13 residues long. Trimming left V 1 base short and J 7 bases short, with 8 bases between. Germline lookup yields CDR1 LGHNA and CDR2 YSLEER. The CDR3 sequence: CASSQGARNEQFF. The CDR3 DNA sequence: TGCGCCAGCAGCCAAGGAGCTCGGAATGAGCAGTTCTTC.

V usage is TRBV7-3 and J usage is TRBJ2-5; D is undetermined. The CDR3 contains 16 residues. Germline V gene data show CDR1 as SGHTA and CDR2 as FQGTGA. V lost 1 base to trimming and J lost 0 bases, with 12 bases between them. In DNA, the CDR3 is TGTGCCAGCAGCTTAAAACCCCCAACATACCAAGAGACCCAGTACTTC. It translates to CASSLKPPTYQETQYF. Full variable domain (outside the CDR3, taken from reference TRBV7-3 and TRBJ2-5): GAGVSQTPSNKVTEKGKYVELRCDPISGHTALYWYRQSLGQGPEFLIYFQGTGAADDSGLPNDRFFAVRPEGSVSTLKIQRTERGDSAVYLCASSLKPPTYQETQYFGPGTRLLVL.